The 7 T cell receptor beta chains below come from one sample, sequenced in a study of Ad26.COV2.S vaccination and SARS-CoV-2 variants (dated by TCRdb to the early 2020s). Libraries were made using the immunoSEQ multiplex PCR assay. TCRdb re-hosts the immuneACCESS table, in-frame sequences only. Its copies lack some clones; in the studies checked, an unresolved V gene accounts for under half of them, and the cause for the rest is not known. In this sample the table shows a few hundred thousand clones, roughly 85% of which occur a single time. The ten top clones hold approximately 7% of the sample. The treatment or condition tag for this specimen amounts to: about 20 received Ad26.COV2.S at low or high dose, single or two shots; about five received placebo; per-sample allocation not given. For vaccine and placebo recipients, repertoires were sequenced using samples collected on day 63 after the first injection.

The sample here was peripheral blood, taken in a trial of Ad26.COV2.S vaccine versus placebo. The origin of the receptors is a person between 18 and 60 years old who received the Ad26.COV2.S COVID-19 vaccine or a placebo.

The chain carries TRBV11-2 and TRBJ2-1; 7 positions match TRBD2. Germline V gene data show CDR1 as SGHAT and CDR2 as FQNNGV. The CDR3 totals 15 residues. V shed 0 bases, J shed 8 bases, and the junction held 7 bases outside the gene matches. CDR3 protein: CASSLDRDYFYEQFF. The CDR3 bases are TGTGCCAGCAGCTTAGACCGGGACTATTTCTATGAGCAGTTCTTC.

The gene calls are TRBV20-1 and TRBJ2-7; D ambiguous. The V end lost 1 base, the J end lost 3 bases, and 4 bases lay between the germline ends. The CDR3 totals 11 residues. Per the germline V gene, CDR1 is DFQATT and CDR2 is SNEGSKA (reference sequence). The CDR3 reads CSARAGYEQYF. In DNA, the CDR3 is TGCAGTGCTAGAGCCGGCTACGAGCAGTACTTC.

This clone was recorded once. The chain carries TRBV5-1 and TRBJ2-3; D is ambiguous. The CDR3 covers 15 residues. V lost 0 bases and J 0 bases, leaving 8 bases between the germline ends. The germline CDR1 and CDR2 sequences are SGHRS and YFSETQ. The CDR3 loop is CASSLALTSTDTQYF. CDR3 sequence (DNA): TGCGCCAGCAGCTTGGCTTTAACTAGCACAGATACGCAGTATTTT. The full variable domain, in which reference TRBV5-1 and TRBJ2-3 provide the parts outside the CDR3, is KAGVTQTPRYLIKTRGQQVTLSCSPISGHRSVSWYQQTPGQGLQFLFEYFSETQRNKGNFPGRFSGRQFSNSRSEMNVSTLELGDSALYLCASSLALTSTDTQYFGPGTRLTVL.

This rearrangement joins TRBV15 to TRBJ2-3; D remains ambiguous. V lost 8 bases and J 1 base, leaving 7 bases between the germline ends. There are 12 residues in the CDR3. CDR1 is LNHNV and CDR2 is YYDKDF in the germline V gene (reference sequence). The DNA for the CDR3 is TGTGCCACCTTGGGTGGCACAGATACGCAGTATTTT. Translating gives CATLGGTDTQYF.

This clone was seen a single time. Different DNA sequences within this sample yield the same CDR3. The chain couples TRBV2 to TRBJ1-1; D is uncertain. The CDR3 spans 13 residues. V lost 4 bases, J lost 4 bases, and 10 bases lay in between. Germline CDR1 SNHLY, CDR2 FYNNEI. The CDR3 sequence: CASSVGAGTEAFF. In nucleotides, the CDR3 is TGTGCCAGCAGTGTGGGAGCGGGCACTGAAGCTTTCTTT.

With respect to this clone: Other DNA sequences of this sample code for an identical CDR3. The rearrangement joins TRBV5-1 to TRBJ2-3, with 7 bases lining up with TRBD2. Germline V gene lookup returns CDR1 SGHRS and CDR2 YFSETQ. This CDR3 has 13 residues. V trimming: 0 bases; J trimming: 5 bases; junction bases outside the gene matches: 0. This chain's CDR3 is CASSLAGGDTQYF. The CDR3 DNA is TGCGCCAGCAGCTTGGCGGGAGGAGATACGCAGTATTTT.

The chain joins TRBV7-3 to TRBJ2-5; no definite D call. The CDR3 consists of 13 residues. Per the germline V gene, CDR1 is SGHTA and CDR2 is FQGTGA. V lost 5 bases to trimming and J lost 3 bases, with 10 bases between them. The CDR3 DNA reads as TGTGCCAGCAGCATCCGGAGAGAAGAGACCCAGTACTTC. Protein product: CASSIRREETQYF.